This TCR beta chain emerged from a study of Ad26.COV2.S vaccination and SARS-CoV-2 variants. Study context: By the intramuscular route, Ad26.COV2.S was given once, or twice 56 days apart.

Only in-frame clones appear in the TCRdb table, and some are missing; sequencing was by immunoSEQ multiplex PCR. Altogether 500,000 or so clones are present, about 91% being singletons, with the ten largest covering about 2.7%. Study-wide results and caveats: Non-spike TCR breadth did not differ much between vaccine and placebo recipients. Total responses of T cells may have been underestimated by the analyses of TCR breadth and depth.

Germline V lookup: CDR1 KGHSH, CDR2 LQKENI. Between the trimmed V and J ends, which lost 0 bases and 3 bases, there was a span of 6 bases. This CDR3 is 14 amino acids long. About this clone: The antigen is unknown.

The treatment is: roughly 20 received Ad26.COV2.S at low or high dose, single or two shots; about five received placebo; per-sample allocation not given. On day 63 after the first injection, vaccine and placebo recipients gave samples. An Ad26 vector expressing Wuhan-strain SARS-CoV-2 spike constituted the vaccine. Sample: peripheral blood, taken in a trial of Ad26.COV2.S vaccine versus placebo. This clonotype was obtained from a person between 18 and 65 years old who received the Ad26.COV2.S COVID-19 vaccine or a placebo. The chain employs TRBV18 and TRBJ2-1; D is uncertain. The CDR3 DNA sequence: TGTGCCAGCTCACCACCTAGCCTCTACAATGAGCAGTTCTTC. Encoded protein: CASSPPSLYNEQFF.